The present T cell receptor (beta chain) was sequenced within a study of blood T cell repertoires in COVID-19. About the research overall: The analysed material was cDNA or gDNA that came from T cells, B-cell-depleted T cells, or PBMCs.

Germline V lookup: CDR1 MNHEY, CDR2 SVGAGI. CDR3 length: 15 amino acids. V lost 6 bases, J lost 10 bases, and 10 bases stayed unmatched. Method: immunoSEQ multiplex PCR; TCRdb's copy keeps in-frame clones and lacks some. The data contain under 250,000 clones, around four fifths of them seen just once; the ten biggest clones take up over 3.5%. Input material: peripheral blood. The rearrangement uses TRBV6-5 and TRBJ1-6; 9 bases agree with TRBD1. This receptor was taken from a woman aged 65 to 85 with acute or convalescent COVID-19. This CDR3 reads CASRSSSQGASPLHF. As DNA, the CDR3 is TGTGCCAGCAGATCTTCATCACAGGGGGCATCACCCCTCCACTTT.